One T cell receptor (beta chain) is described in this entry. Its specificity is unknown. Assay used: immunoSEQ multiplex PCR; TCRdb lists only in-frame clones, some missing. Of 120,000 to 150,000 clones listed, approximately 94% are singletons. The data originate from a study of T cell responses to AZD1222 COVID-19 vaccine. Germline V lookup: CDR1 PRHDT, CDR2 FYEKMQ (reference sequence). V lost 1 base and J 0 bases, leaving 6 bases between the germline ends. The CDR3 is 15 residues long. Overall study findings and caveats: Across spike, vaccine-associated CD4 TCRs were found, dominant at 160-218 and 743-854. Spike-specific TCR repertoires showed rising breadth and depth after two AZD1222 doses. Possibly, clonal diversity was underestimated; donors were largely white British and included more females. Baseline seropositives among AZD1222 recipients totaled only five or six.

The clonotype originates from an adult in good health. The sample consisted of peripheral blood, taken on day 0 of AZD1222 vaccination. The J gene is TRBJ1-4, the V gene TRBV13; no definite D call. CDR3 DNA sequence: TGTGCCAGCAGCTTAGCGGGGTCAACTAATGAAAAACTGTTTTTT. Translated: CASSLAGSTNEKLFF.